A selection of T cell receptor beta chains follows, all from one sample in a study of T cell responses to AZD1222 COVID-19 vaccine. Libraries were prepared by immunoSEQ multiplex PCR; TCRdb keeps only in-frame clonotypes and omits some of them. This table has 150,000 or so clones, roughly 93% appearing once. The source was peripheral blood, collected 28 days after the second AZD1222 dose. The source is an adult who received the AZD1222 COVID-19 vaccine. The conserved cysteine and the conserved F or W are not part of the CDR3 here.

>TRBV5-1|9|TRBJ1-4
ASSLDRKLF
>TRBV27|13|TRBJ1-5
ASSLTGRGYQPQH
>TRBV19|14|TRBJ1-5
ASSERQGVSNQPQH
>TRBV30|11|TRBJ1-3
AWSLQGGNTIY
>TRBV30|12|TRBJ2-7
AWSVRGTIHEQY
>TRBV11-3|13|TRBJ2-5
ASSLSLGQGGTQY
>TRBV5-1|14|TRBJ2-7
ASSSEPGNPHYEQY
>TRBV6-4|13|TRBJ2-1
ASSLLAASYNEQF
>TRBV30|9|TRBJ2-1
AWSVGLGQF
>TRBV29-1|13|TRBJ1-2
SVSSGPDGPYGYT
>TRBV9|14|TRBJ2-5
ASSGGASGAEETQY
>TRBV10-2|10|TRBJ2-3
ASGPRRDTQY
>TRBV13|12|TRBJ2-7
ASSPRGPGYEQY
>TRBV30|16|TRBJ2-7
AWTEAIRPAGDSYEQY
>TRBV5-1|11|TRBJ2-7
ASRVQGSYEQY
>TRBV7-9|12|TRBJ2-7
ASSFAQGAREQY
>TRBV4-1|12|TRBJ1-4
ASRSNRGGEKLF
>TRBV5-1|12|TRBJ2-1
ASSPGLADNEQF
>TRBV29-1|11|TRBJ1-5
SVSSGVNQPQH
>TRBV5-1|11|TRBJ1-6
ASSQTRDSPLH